What follows are 2 T cell receptor beta chains derived from one specimen sequenced in a study of Ad26.COV2.S vaccination and SARS-CoV-2 variants. Treatment meaning: around 19 received Ad26.COV2.S at low or high dose, single or two shots; about 5 received placebo; per-sample allocation not given. Material that was analyzed had been drawn on day 63 after the first vaccine or placebo injection. Some clones are missing from TCRdb's copy, which holds only in-frame ones; the method was immunoSEQ multiplex PCR. The sample yields roughly 410,000 clones, roughly 80% seen once. This specimen was peripheral blood, taken in a trial of Ad26.COV2.S vaccine versus placebo. These receptors came from a person aged 18-60 years who received the Ad26.COV2.S COVID-19 vaccine or a placebo.

A single count supports this clone. This chain links TRBV7-9 with TRBJ2-7, with 11 bases identical to TRBD2. J gave up 0 bases and V 5 bases, and 6 bases lay outside the gene matches. CDR3 length: 16 residues. The V gene's germline CDR1 is SEHNR and CDR2 FQNEAQ (reference sequence). The CDR3 coding sequence is TGTGCCAGCAGCCCTAGCGGGAGGCATCCCTCCTACGAGCAGTACTTC. It yields the protein CASSPSGRHPSYEQYF.

The J gene is TRBJ1-5, the V gene TRBV19; the D gene is possibly TRBD1 (5 bases). V gave up 0 bases and J gave up 10 bases, with 10 bases separating them. Germline V gene sequence: CDR1 LNHDA, CDR2 SQIVND (reference sequence). The CDR3 totals 13 residues. The CDR3 bases are TGTGCCAGTAGTATAGATCGGGGGAGCCCCCAGCATTTT. This encodes CASSIDRGSPQHF.